This T cell receptor (beta chain) was recorded in a study of blood T cell repertoires in COVID-19. This CDR3 has 15 amino acids. J lost 7 bases, V lost 1 base, and 2 bases had no gene match. The germline V gene encodes CDR1 LGHDT and CDR2 YNNKEL (reference sequence). Here immunoSEQ multiplex PCR was the method, and the copy in TCRdb shows in-frame clones only, minus some. The table has about 140,000 clones, about 86% seen once; the top ten hold 4%. The chain carries TRBV3-1 (or the pseudogene TRBV3-2) and TRBJ1-4; 11 bases are shared with TRBD1. This receptor was taken from a woman in her sixties or seventies with acute or convalescent COVID-19. The source material was peripheral blood. As DNA, the CDR3 is TGTGCCAGCAGCCAAGGGACAGGGGGCTTTGAAAAACTGTTTTTT. Protein product: CASSQGTGGFEKLFF.